This T cell receptor beta chain derives from a study of beta chain features in type 1 diabetes. The whole isolated RNA underwent reverse transcription, so sequencing captured expressed TCRB transcripts. Sequenced naive, central memory and regulatory T cell samples produced an average of approximately 3.8 million reads. Here immunoSEQ multiplex PCR was the method, and the copy in TCRdb shows in-frame clones only, minus some. Among about 140,000 clones listed, 9% to 10% were seen once. This clone was found a few times. The sequenced material came from central memory CD4+ T cells from blood. The sequence came from a woman aged 40 to 50 in good health.

The CDR3 loop reads CASSLGEGSYEQYF. DNA for the CDR3: TGTGCCAGCAGTTTAGGGGAGGGTTCCTACGAGCAGTACTTC. The chain uses TRBV27 and TRBJ2-7; TRBD2 matches at 7 bases. In germline, CDR1 is MNHEY, CDR2 SMNVEV (reference sequence). The CDR3 length is 14 residues. The J segment lost 1 base and the V segment lost 2 bases, leaving 2 bases of the junction unmatched.